This T cell receptor (beta chain) was sequenced during a study of post-analysis software for immune sequencing data. This clonotype was seen more than once but under ten times. The target antigen is unknown. Germline loops: CDR1 SGHRS, CDR2 YFSETQ. The CDR3 extends over 15 amino acids. Trimming left V 4 bases short and J 7 bases short, with 21 bases between. Study conclusions and caveats: Several TRBV segments, TRBV5-6, TRBV5-1 and TRBV20-1 among them, were found more frequent in patients than controls.

Included in the TCR beta cDNA libraries were unique molecular identifiers. MiXCR, applied by TCRdb to the PCR reads, yields one record per CDR3 protein. The profile shows roughly 600,000 distinct CDR3 sequences, about 40% of them singletons. The chain combines TRBV5-1 with TRBJ2-7; D perhaps matches TRBD2 (6 bases). Sequencing was done on a sample of blood. The clonotype comes from a girl between 10 and 17 years old with multiple sclerosis. CDR3 bases: TGCGCCAGCAGCGGAGGGACGGCTCTTAGGAAAGAGCAGTACTTC. Amino acid sequence: CASSGGTALRKEQYF.